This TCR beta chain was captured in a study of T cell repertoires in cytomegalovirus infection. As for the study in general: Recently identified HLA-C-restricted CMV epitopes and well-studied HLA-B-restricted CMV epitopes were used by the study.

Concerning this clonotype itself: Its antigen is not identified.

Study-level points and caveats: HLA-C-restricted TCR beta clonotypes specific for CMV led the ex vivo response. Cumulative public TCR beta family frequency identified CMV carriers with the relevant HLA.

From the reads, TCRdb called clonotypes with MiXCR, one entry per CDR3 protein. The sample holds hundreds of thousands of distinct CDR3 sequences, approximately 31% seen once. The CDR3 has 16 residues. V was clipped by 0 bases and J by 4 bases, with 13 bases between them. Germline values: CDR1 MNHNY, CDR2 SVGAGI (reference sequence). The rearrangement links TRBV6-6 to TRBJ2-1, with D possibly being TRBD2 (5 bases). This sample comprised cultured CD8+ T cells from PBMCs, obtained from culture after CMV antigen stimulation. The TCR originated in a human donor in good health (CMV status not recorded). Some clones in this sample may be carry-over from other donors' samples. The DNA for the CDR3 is TGTGCCAGCAGTTACTCTCCGATTGAGGGTTACAATGAGCAGTTCTTC. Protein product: CASSYSPIEGYNEQFF.